This T cell receptor beta chain was found in a study of human T cells and chemical hapten exposure. TCRdb ran MiXCR on the RACE reads and lists one entry per CDR3 protein. The table lists about 360,000 distinct CDR3 sequences, 4.8% of them singletons. This clonotype has a handful of counts. Its antigen is undetermined. Study-level points and caveats: The number of TCRs over 1 in 1000 frequency stayed unchanged after DPC.

Time point noted: patch test 1, 2 weeks after DPC sensitization. Treatment reported: therapeutic diphenylcyclopropenone sensitization with weekly scalp DPC. Blood, whole and unfractionated, served as the source for total RNA extraction. The material sequenced was whole blood, taken in connection with sensitization to the hapten diphenylcyclopropenone (DPC). The TCR was taken from a woman aged 50 to 65 with alopecia areata. Some clones in this sample may be carry-over from other donors' samples.

The CDR3 DNA is TGCGCCAGCAGTGAGTCGACAGCGGGGACTGAAGCTTTCTTT. Its translation: CASSESTAGTEAFF. The V call is TRBV10-2, the J call TRBJ1-1, with a weak D call TRBD1 (5 bases). This CDR3 is 14 amino acids long. Per the germline V gene, CDR1 is WSHSY and CDR2 is SAAADI. V dropped 0 bases and J dropped 5 bases, with 10 bases sitting between them.